What follows is one T cell receptor (beta chain) and its context. The junction departs from germline at one end; a sequencing error may be responsible. In TCRdb, the PCR reads were re-called with MiXCR into one record per CDR3 protein. The sample records hundreds of thousands of distinct CDR3 sequences, around 25% being singletons. The sample belongs to a study of molecular identifiers for immune sequencing clone quantification. This CDR3 region has 16 residues. Germline CDR1 reads SGHTA; CDR2 reads FQGNSA. The V call is TRBV7-2, the J call TRBJ2-3; D might be TRBD2 (7 bases). Source material: naive CD8+ T cells from blood, with Jurkat cell RNA spiked in. Indicated subset: FACS-sorted CD8+CD4-CCR7+CD45RA+ naive T cells. This receptor was obtained from a human donor in good health. Some libraries in this study had Jurkat cell RNA spiked in. CDR3 sequence: CASSLVGGPSPDTPYF. CDR3 sequence (DNA): TGTGCCAGCAGCTTAGTGGGGGGGCCTAGCCCCGATACGCCGTATTTT.